These T cell receptor beta chains were read from a single sample in a study of control samples from healthy donors and cancer patients. Sequencing was performed with immunoSEQ multiplex PCR; in TCRdb, only in-frame clones are kept and a portion is missing. The sample has 200,000 or so clones, roughly 94% seen once; the top ten hold around 1.5%. Sequenced input: blood. The receptors were gathered from a man aged 45-60 years in good health. Both conserved end residues are part of each CDR3. The order of the fields is D gene, clone size, V gene, J gene, CDR3 protein, CDR3 DNA. D genes are given only for firm matches. Size is omitted from some rows. Given values are once, few, many or a class for expanded clones.

NA	NA	TRBV24-1	TRBJ1-1	CATRAQGWNTEAFF	TGTGCCACCAGGGCACAGGGTTGGAACACTGAAGCTTTCTTT
TRBD1	NA	TRBV28	TRBJ2-1	CASSLPPTGGFEQFF	TGTGCCAGCAGTTTACCCCCTACAGGGGGCTTTGAGCAGTTCTTC
NA	NA	TRBV12-3/TRBV12-4	TRBJ1-2	CASRSGESPQLYF	TGTGCCAGCAGGTCGGGTGAGAGTCCCCAATTATACTTC
NA	NA	TRBV2	TRBJ2-2	CASSATVTGELFF	TGTGCCAGCAGCGCGACAGTGACCGGGGAGCTGTTTTTT
TRBD1	NA	TRBV27	TRBJ1-1	CASRRQGYTEAFF	TGTGCCAGCAGACGACAGGGGTACACTGAAGCTTTCTTT
NA	NA	TRBV7-3	TRBJ1-1	CASSLYRNTEAFF	TGTGCCAGCAGCTTATACAGGAACACTGAAGCTTTCTTT
NA	NA	TRBV7-9	TRBJ1-2	CASSPWGGGYTF	TGTGCCAGCAGCCCCTGGGGGGGCGGCTACACCTTC
NA	NA	TRBV7-2	TRBJ1-5	CASSLGLRGQPQHF	TGTGCCAGCAGCTTAGGTCTACGGGGGCAGCCCCAGCATTTT
NA	NA	TRBV18	TRBJ1-3	CASSPPGVLEGNTIYF	TGTGCCAGCTCACCCCCCGGGGTCCTTGAAGGAAACACCATATATTTT
NA	NA	TRBV5-1	TRBJ2-5	CASSLVGLEETQYF	TGCGCCAGCAGCTTGGTGGGGCTGGAAGAGACCCAGTACTTC
TRBD1	NA	TRBV28	TRBJ1-6	CASSSRKLDRVNSPLHF	TGTGCCAGCAGTTCCAGGAAACTGGACAGGGTGAATTCACCCCTCCACTTT
NA	once	TRBV19	TRBJ2-2	CASSSQGGTGELFF	TGTGCCAGTAGCTCCCAGGGCGGAACCGGGGAGCTGTTTTTT
TRBD1	NA	TRBV27	TRBJ1-4	CASSGTESEKLFF	TGTGCCAGCAGCGGGACAGAGAGCGAAAAACTGTTTTTT
NA	NA	TRBV4-1	TRBJ2-7	CASSQDAAGYAYEQYF	TGCGCCAGCAGCCAAGACGCAGCGGGCTACGCCTACGAGCAGTACTTC
NA	NA	TRBV6-1	TRBJ2-1	CASSEWGGASYNEQFF	TGTGCCAGCAGTGAATGGGGGGGGGCGAGTTACAATGAGCAGTTCTTC
NA	NA	TRBV7-2	TRBJ2-5	CASSLAPPGAKTQYF	TGTGCCAGCAGCTTAGCGCCTCCGGGGGCAAAGACCCAGTACTTC
NA	NA	TRBV11-3	TRBJ2-2	CASSLAGWKNTGELFF	TGTGCCAGCAGCTTAGCAGGCTGGAAGAACACCGGGGAGCTGTTTTTT
NA	NA	TRBV5-1	TRBJ2-5	CASSLVIGGEETQYF	TGCGCCAGCAGCCTCGTAATAGGGGGGGAAGAGACCCAGTACTTC
NA	NA	TRBV5-1	TRBJ1-2	CASSLVAPSNYGYTF	TGCGCCAGCAGCTTGGTGGCACCTTCTAACTATGGCTACACCTTC
NA	NA	TRBV28	TRBJ2-1	CASSPAGGSYNEQFF	TGTGCCAGCAGCCCCGCAGGGGGGTCCTACAATGAGCAGTTCTTC
NA	NA	TRBV24-1	TRBJ1-2	CATSEGEGYTF	TGTGCCACCAGTGAGGGGGAGGGCTACACCTTC
NA	once	TRBV5-1	TRBJ1-6	CASRGNSYNSPLHF	TGCGCCAGCAGGGGAAACTCCTATAATTCACCCCTCCACTTT
NA	NA	TRBV11-3	TRBJ1-2	CASSLGGKVPGSGGYTF	TGTGCCAGCAGCTTAGGAGGTAAAGTTCCAGGGTCGGGAGGCTACACCTTC
NA	NA	TRBV3-1/TRBV3-2	TRBJ1-6	CASSQDEGARNSPLHF	TGTGCCAGCAGCCAAGACGAAGGGGCGCGTAATTCACCCCTCCACTTT
TRBD1	NA	TRBV10-1	TRBJ1-3	CASSEGQGGSGNTIYF	TGCGCCAGCAGTGAAGGGCAGGGGGGCTCTGGAAACACCATATATTTT
NA	NA	TRBV18	TRBJ2-7	CASSPREFSYEQYF	TGTGCCAGCTCACCACGGGAGTTTTCCTACGAGCAGTACTTC
NA	once	TRBV11-3	TRBJ1-2	CASSSLLTGGTF	TGTGCCAGCAGCTCCCTCCTCACCGGTGGAACCTTC
NA	once	TRBV9	TRBJ1-1	CASSVEKGGVNTEAFF	TGTGCCAGCAGCGTAGAAAAGGGGGGCGTGAACACTGAAGCTTTCTTT
NA	NA	TRBV5-1	TRBJ2-7	CASSLGLSRGIYEQYF	TGCGCCAGCAGCTTGGGCTTGAGCAGGGGAATCTACGAGCAGTACTTC
TRBD1	NA	TRBV6-5	TRBJ1-4	CASSRGQGVEKLFF	TGTGCCAGCAGTCGGGGACAGGGGGTCGAAAAACTGTTTTTT
NA	NA	TRBV7-2	TRBJ1-3	CASSSLPGDADQRTIYF	TGTGCCAGCAGCTCCCTCCCCGGGGACGCCGACCAACGCACCATATATTTT
TRBD1	NA	TRBV2	TRBJ1-1	CASRGAGQGAEAFF	TGTGCCAGCAGGGGGGCGGGACAGGGTGCTGAAGCTTTCTTT
TRBD1	NA	TRBV28	TRBJ1-1	CASNPIGQGGTEAFF	TGTGCCAGCAACCCGATCGGACAGGGGGGCACTGAAGCTTTCTTT
NA	NA	TRBV24-1	TRBJ2-7	CATSDQGPKGYYEQYF	TGTGCCACCAGTGATCAGGGACCTAAAGGTTACTACGAGCAGTACTTC
NA	NA	TRBV18	TRBJ1-3	CASSQSLNVGDSGNTIYF	TGTGCCAGCTCACAATCGTTGAATGTGGGGGACTCTGGAAACACCATATATTTT
TRBD1	NA	TRBV7-8	TRBJ1-2	CASSPDRVYGYTF	TGTGCCAGCAGCCCGGACAGGGTATACGGCTACACCTTC
TRBD2	NA	TRBV10-1	TRBJ2-2	CASSEIPWGGRNGELFF	TGCGCCAGCAGTGAAATCCCGTGGGGGGGTAGGAACGGGGAGCTGTTTTTT